The 3 T cell receptor beta chains given below trace back to one sample, sequenced in a study of blood T cell repertoires in COVID-19. Measured with immunoSEQ multiplex PCR; TCRdb has only the in-frame clones, and not every one. The sample lists 300,000 to 350,000 clones; more than 70% were seen once. Sequenced sample: peripheral blood. These receptors were obtained from a woman in her 70s with COVID-19, enrolled during active disease.

This chain links TRBV6-5 with TRBJ1-1; maybe TRBD1 (6 bases). Germline V gives CDR1 MNHEY, CDR2 SVGAGI. The CDR3 totals 15 residues. V gave up 5 bases and J gave up 4 bases, with 17 bases separating them. CDR3 loop: CASSLPGAGGTEAFF. The CDR3 bases are TGTGCCAGCAGTCTACCGGGGGCGGGGGGCACTGAAGCTTTCTTT.

This clone was seen more than once but under ten times. The J gene is TRBJ1-6, the V gene TRBV9; TRBD1 matches at 8 bases. V was clipped by 3 bases and J by 7 bases; unmatched bases: 3. The CDR3 length is 14 residues. Germline CDR1 is SGDLS and CDR2 is YYNGEE. This CDR3 is CASSAQGANSPLHF. The DNA of the CDR3 is TGTGCCAGCAGCGCCCAGGGGGCGAATTCACCCCTCCACTTT.

The rearrangement links TRBV28 to TRBJ2-1, with TRBD2 matching 12 bases. Trimming took 5 bases from V and 8 from J; bases not matched to a gene: 7. Germline-derived CDR1 and CDR2 are MDHEN and SYDVKM. The CDR3 contains 15 residues. The CDR3 sequence: CASSPTSGGGDEQFF. CDR3 DNA: TGTGCCAGCAGTCCGACTAGCGGGGGCGGGGATGAGCAGTTCTTC.